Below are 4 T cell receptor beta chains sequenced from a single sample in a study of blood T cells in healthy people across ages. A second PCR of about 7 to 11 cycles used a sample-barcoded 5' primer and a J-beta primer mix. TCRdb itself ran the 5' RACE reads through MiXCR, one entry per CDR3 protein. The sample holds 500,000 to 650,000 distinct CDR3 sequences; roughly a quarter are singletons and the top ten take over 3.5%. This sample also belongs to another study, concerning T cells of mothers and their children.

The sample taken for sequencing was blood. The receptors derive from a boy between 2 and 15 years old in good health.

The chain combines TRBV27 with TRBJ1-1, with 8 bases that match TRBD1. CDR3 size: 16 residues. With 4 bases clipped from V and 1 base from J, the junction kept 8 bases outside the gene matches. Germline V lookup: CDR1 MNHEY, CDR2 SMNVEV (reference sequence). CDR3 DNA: TGTGCCAGCAGTTCCGCCCCGGGGACAGGGAACACTGAAGCTTTCTTT. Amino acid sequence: CASSSAPGTGNTEAFF.

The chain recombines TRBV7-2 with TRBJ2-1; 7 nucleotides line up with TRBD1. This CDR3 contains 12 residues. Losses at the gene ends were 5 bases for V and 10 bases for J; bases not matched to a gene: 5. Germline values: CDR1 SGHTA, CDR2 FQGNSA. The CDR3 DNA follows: TGTGCCAGCAGCCAACCAGGGGGAGAGCAGTTCTTC. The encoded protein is CASSQPGGEQFF.

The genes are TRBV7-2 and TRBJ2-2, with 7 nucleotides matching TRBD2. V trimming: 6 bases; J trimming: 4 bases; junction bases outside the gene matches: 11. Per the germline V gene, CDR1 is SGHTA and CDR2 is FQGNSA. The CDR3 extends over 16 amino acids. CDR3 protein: CASSTLAGDATGELFF. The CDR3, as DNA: TGTGCCAGCAGTACGCTGGCGGGGGACGCCACCGGGGAGCTGTTTTTT.

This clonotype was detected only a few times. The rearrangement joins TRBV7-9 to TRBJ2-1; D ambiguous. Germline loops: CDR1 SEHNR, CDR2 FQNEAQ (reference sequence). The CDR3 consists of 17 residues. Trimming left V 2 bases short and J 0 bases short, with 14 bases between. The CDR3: CASSLPSRYSSYNEQFF. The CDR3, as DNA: TGTGCCAGCAGCTTACCTTCCCGTTATAGCTCCTACAATGAGCAGTTCTTC.